These 26 T cell receptor beta chains were sequenced from one sample in a study of cytomegalovirus exposure and HLA in healthy donors. PCR involved 60 Vbeta and 13 Jbeta primers. Produced via immunoSEQ multiplex PCR; TCRdb's table is partial and in-frame only. The sample contains 120,000 to 150,000 clones, about 79% of which appear only once. Material for sequencing was PBMCs. These receptors all come from a woman aged 30 to 39 in good health and CMV-seronegative.

The chain carries TRBV5-1 and TRBJ2-7, with 7 bases that match TRBD1. Germline assignment: CDR1 SGHRS and CDR2 YFSETQ. The CDR3 is made up of 13 amino acids. V gave up 4 bases and J gave up 7 bases; unmatched junction bases: 8. The chain's CDR3 is CASSRLTGNEQYF. The CDR3 nucleotides are TGCGCCAGCAGCCGCCTGACAGGGAATGAGCAGTACTTC.

The sample holds a few counts of this clone. The J gene is TRBJ1-1, the V gene TRBV6-5, with TRBD1 matching over 8 bases. V shed 2 bases and J 4 bases; nucleotides not matched to a gene: 6. The CDR3 covers 15 residues. Germline V gene data show CDR1 as MNHEY and CDR2 as SVGAGI. The CDR3 DNA follows: TGTGCCAGCAGTTACACCGGACAGGGAGGCACTGAAGCTTTCTTT. As protein: CASSYTGQGGTEAFF.

This clone occurred once. This chain links TRBV18 with TRBJ1-5, with D unresolved. The CDR3 runs to 16 residues. The V and J ends lost 2 bases and 5 bases respectively, with 16 bases between them. Germline lookup yields CDR1 KGHSH and CDR2 LQKENI. The CDR3 reads CASSPISGRVDQPQHF. The CDR3, as DNA: TGTGCCAGCTCACCAATCAGCGGAAGGGTAGATCAGCCCCAGCATTTT.

This clone was seen a single time. The V gene is TRBV27, the J gene TRBJ2-1; perhaps TRBD1 as D (6 bases). CDR3 length: 12 residues. Germline-derived CDR1 and CDR2 are MNHEY and SMNVEV (reference sequence). Trimming took off 6 bases at V and 5 bases at J, with 8 bases between the two ends. The DNA for the CDR3 is TGTGCCAGCAGGGGGGCAAACAATGAGCAGTTCTTC. Protein: CASRGANNEQFF.

J is TRBJ1-1 and V is TRBV5-4, with 7 bases lining up with TRBD1. The trim removed 4 bases at V and 10 bases at J, leaving 10 bases unmatched. CDR1 is SGHNT and CDR2 is YYREEE in the germline V gene (reference sequence). The CDR3 spans 13 residues. Here the CDR3 DNA reads TGTGCCAGCAGCGAAGACAGGGAAAAGCGAGCTTTCTTT. It encodes CASSEDREKRAFF.

A word on this clone: One end of the junction is discordant with germline, which a read error may explain. The chain employs TRBV5-6 and TRBJ1-1; D possibly corresponds to TRBD1 (5 bases). The length of the CDR3 is 15 residues. The germline V gene has CDR1 SGHDT and CDR2 YYEEEE. For the CDR3, the DNA is TGTACCAGCAGCCTGGCTGTTCGGGGGTGGGCTGAAGCTTTCTTT. Translated, it gives CTSSLAVRGWAEAFF. The whole variable domain, filled in from reference TRBV5-6 and TRBJ1-1, reads DAGVTQSPTHLIKTRGQQVTLRCSPKSGHDTVSWYQQALGQGPQFIFQYYEEEERQRGNFPDRFSGHQFPNYSSELNVNALLLGDSALYLCTSSLAVRGWAEAFFGQGTRLTVV.

This chain connects TRBV5-1 to TRBJ1-4; 9 positions match TRBD1. With V trimmed by 4 bases and J by 10 bases, 11 bases remained unmatched. CDR3 length: 15 residues. Germline CDR1 and CDR2: SGHRS and YFSETQ. The CDR3 sequence: CASSPDRGVLGKLFF. The CDR3 DNA reads as TGCGCCAGCAGCCCGGACAGGGGTGTGCTTGGAAAACTGTTTTTT.

The gene calls are TRBV5-4 and TRBJ2-1, with 14 bases lining up with TRBD2. Germline loops: CDR1 SGHNT, CDR2 YYREEE (reference sequence). The CDR3 contains 15 residues. V dropped 5 bases and J dropped 2; count of bases not matched to a gene: 0. Here the CDR3 reads CASRTSGGAYNEQFF. Written as DNA, the CDR3 is TGTGCCAGCAGGACTAGCGGGGGGGCCTACAATGAGCAGTTCTTC.

The CDR3 bases are TGTGCCAGCAGCTCGGTCGACAGGGGCCTTAGCAATCAGCCCCAGCATTTT. Amino acid sequence: CASSSVDRGLSNQPQHF. The V gene is TRBV7-8, the J gene TRBJ1-5; 8 bases match TRBD1. The CDR3 runs to 17 residues. Germline values: CDR1 SGHVS, CDR2 FQNEAQ. Trimming cost V 4 bases and J 0 bases; bases outside gene matches: 8.

The chain joins TRBV5-4 to TRBJ2-5; D may be TRBD2 (6 bases). The CDR3 spans 15 residues. In germline, CDR1 is SGHNT, CDR2 YYREEE (reference sequence). V dropped 1 base and J dropped 2 bases, with 12 bases sitting between them. The CDR3 DNA reads as TGTGCCAGCAGCTTGATGAGCGGGCAACAAGAGACCCAGTACTTC. Translation gives CASSLMSGQQETQYF.

This chain links TRBV21-1 with TRBJ2-7; the table's D call TRBD2 went unverified against the DNA. TRBV21-1 is a known pseudogene. The CDR3 loop spans 14 amino acids. The CDR3 here is CASSSGTVPYEQYF. CDR3 nucleotide sequence: TGTGCCAGCAGCAGCGGGACGGTACCCTACGAGCAGTACTTC.

CDR3 nucleotide sequence: TGCGCCAGCAGCACGCAGGGGGTAAACACTGAAGCTTTCTTT. It is translated as CASSTQGVNTEAFF. The gene calls are TRBV5-1 and TRBJ1-1; TRBD1 matches 7 bases. Germline CDR1 reads SGHRS; CDR2 reads YFSETQ. The J segment lost 2 bases and the V segment lost 4 bases, leaving 5 bases of the junction unmatched. CDR3 length: 14 residues.

This clone occurred a few times. The chain joins TRBV7-7 to TRBJ1-4; no definite D call. With 5 bases removed from V and 4 bases from J, the gap between germline ends came to 11 bases. Germline V CDR1 and CDR2: SSHAT, FNYEAQ (reference sequence). CDR3 length equals 14 residues. The CDR3 loop is CASSPSGLNEKLFF. The CDR3 DNA reads as TGTGCCAGCAGCCCCTCAGGCCTTAATGAAAAACTGTTTTTT. Using reference TRBV7-7 and TRBJ1-4 for the parts outside the CDR3, the full variable domain is GAGVSQSPRYKVTKRGQDVTLRCDPISSHATLYWYQQALGQGPEFLTYFNYEAQPDKSGLPSDRFSAERPEGSISTLTIQRTEQRDSAMYRCASSPSGLNEKLFFGSGTQLSVL.

V is TRBV6-5 and J is TRBJ1-1; D possibly corresponds to TRBD1 (5 bases). V was clipped by 5 bases and J by 7 bases, with 17 bases between them. Looked up from germline, CDR1 is MNHEY and CDR2 is SVGAGI. The CDR3 length is 14 residues. This chain's CDR3 is CASSLDSRSGEAFF. CDR3 in DNA: TGTGCCAGCAGTCTCGACAGCCGTAGTGGTGAAGCTTTCTTT.

The chain is built from TRBV6-5 and TRBJ1-1; possibly TRBD1 for D (5 bases). The CDR3 sequence is 13 residues long. Germline V gene sequence: CDR1 MNHEY, CDR2 SVGAGI. The V end was cut by 5 bases, the J end by 4 bases, with 11 bases between. CDR3 loop: CASSPGVSTEAFF. The CDR3 DNA sequence: TGTGCCAGCAGTCCGGGGGTAAGCACTGAAGCTTTCTTT.

This sequence joins TRBV14 and TRBJ1-1; a weak D match, TRBD1 (6 bases). Germline CDR1 is SGHDN and CDR2 is FVKESK. The CDR3 covers 13 residues. Trimming shortened V by 4 bases and J by 6 bases, and 12 bases separated the two germline ends. The CDR3 loop is CASSPNDRSEAFF. CDR3 nucleotide sequence: TGTGCCAGCAGCCCTAACGACAGGTCTGAAGCTTTCTTT.

This rearrangement joins TRBV5-1 to TRBJ2-3; 8 nucleotides align to TRBD1. Germline V lookup: CDR1 SGHRS, CDR2 YFSETQ. V shed 4 bases, J shed 6 bases, and the junction held 7 bases outside the gene matches. The CDR3 contains 14 residues. CDR3 region: CASSTGQGFDTQYF. Written as DNA, the CDR3 is TGCGCCAGCAGCACCGGACAGGGTTTCGATACGCAGTATTTT.

The CDR3, as DNA: TGCGCCAGCAGGACCGGGACAAACCAAGAGACCCAGTACTTC. Translating it yields CASRTGTNQETQYF. The chain combines TRBV5-1 with TRBJ2-5; TRBD1 is a possible D gene (6 bases). Per the germline V gene, CDR1 is SGHRS and CDR2 is YFSETQ. The V and J ends lost 5 bases and 0 bases respectively, with 11 bases between them. CDR3 length: 14 amino acids.

This clone was picked up one time. This sequence joins TRBV9 and TRBJ1-1; 8 bases agree with TRBD1. The V gene end was trimmed by 4 bases and the J gene end by 4 bases; junction bases not matched to a gene: 9. Germline values: CDR1 SGDLS, CDR2 YYNGEE. The CDR3 loop spans 15 amino acids. The CDR3 DNA reads as TGTGCCAGCAGCTCCCAGGACAGGGTGAGCACTGAAGCTTTCTTT. It encodes CASSSQDRVSTEAFF.

This chain uses TRBV25-1 with TRBJ1-2; 8 bases are a match to TRBD1. The length of the CDR3 is 14 residues. Trimming removed 4 bases from V and 4 bases from J; junction bases left unmatched: 5. Germline V gives CDR1 MGHDK, CDR2 SYGVNS. The CDR3 nucleotides are TGTGCCAGCAGTGCCGGACAGGGTGGCTATGGCTACACCTTC. Protein sequence: CASSAGQGGYGYTF.

This rearrangement joins TRBV19 to TRBJ2-4; D gene uncertain. Germline V gene lookup returns CDR1 LNHDA and CDR2 SQIVND (reference sequence). V gave up 9 bases and J gave up 5 bases, with 17 bases separating them. CDR3 size: 14 residues. The DNA of the CDR3 is TGTGCCAGCACACCTTATAGGAGCGAAAACATTCAGTACTTC. Amino acid sequence: CASTPYRSENIQYF.

The chain carries TRBV5-4 and TRBJ1-6; 7 bases are a match to TRBD1. Per the germline V gene, CDR1 is SGHNT and CDR2 is YYREEE (reference sequence). V gave up 4 bases and J gave up 9 bases; unmatched junction bases: 10. This CDR3 contains 15 residues. Here the CDR3 reads CASSPGDSTVSPLHF. The CDR3 nucleotides read TGTGCCAGCAGCCCTGGGGACAGTACGGTTTCACCCCTCCACTTT.

This rearrangement joins TRBV4-1 to TRBJ1-6; D possibly corresponds to TRBD1 (5 bases). Germline values: CDR1 MGHRA, CDR2 YSYEKL. The CDR3 runs 17 residues. V was cut by 1 base and J by 9 bases, with 19 bases left in between. The DNA for the CDR3 is TGCGCCAGCAGCCAAGTGGGGGGAGGTAGTTTTGGTTCACCCCTCCACTTT. It yields the protein CASSQVGGGSFGSPLHF.

The chain is built from TRBV2 and TRBJ1-5; 8 bases are a match to TRBD1. The CDR3 loop spans 14 amino acids. The germline V gene encodes CDR1 SNHLY and CDR2 FYNNEI. The V segment lost 7 bases and the J segment 4 bases; nucleotides outside the gene matches: 6. The CDR3 DNA is TGTGCCAGCACCACGGACAGGGTGAATCAGCCCCAGCATTTT. Its translation: CASTTDRVNQPQHF.

V gene TRBV15 combines with J gene TRBJ1-5; possibly TRBD1 for D (5 bases). V was trimmed by 0 bases and J by 2 bases, leaving 17 bases between them. The CDR3 length is 18 residues. Germline CDR1 LNHNV, CDR2 YYDKDF (reference sequence). CDR3: CATSREAGLGSGNQPQHF. The CDR3 DNA reads as TGTGCCACCAGCAGAGAGGCGGGACTGGGGTCGGGCAATCAGCCCCAGCATTTT.

The chain links TRBV5-1 to TRBJ1-4; no definite D call. Germline-derived CDR1 and CDR2 are SGHRS and YFSETQ. The V and J ends lost 5 bases and 7 bases respectively, with 12 bases between them. The CDR3 length is 13 residues. The CDR3 DNA is TGCGCCAGCAGTAGGCGGGAGGGTGAAAAACTGTTTTTT. Translation gives CASSRREGEKLFF.